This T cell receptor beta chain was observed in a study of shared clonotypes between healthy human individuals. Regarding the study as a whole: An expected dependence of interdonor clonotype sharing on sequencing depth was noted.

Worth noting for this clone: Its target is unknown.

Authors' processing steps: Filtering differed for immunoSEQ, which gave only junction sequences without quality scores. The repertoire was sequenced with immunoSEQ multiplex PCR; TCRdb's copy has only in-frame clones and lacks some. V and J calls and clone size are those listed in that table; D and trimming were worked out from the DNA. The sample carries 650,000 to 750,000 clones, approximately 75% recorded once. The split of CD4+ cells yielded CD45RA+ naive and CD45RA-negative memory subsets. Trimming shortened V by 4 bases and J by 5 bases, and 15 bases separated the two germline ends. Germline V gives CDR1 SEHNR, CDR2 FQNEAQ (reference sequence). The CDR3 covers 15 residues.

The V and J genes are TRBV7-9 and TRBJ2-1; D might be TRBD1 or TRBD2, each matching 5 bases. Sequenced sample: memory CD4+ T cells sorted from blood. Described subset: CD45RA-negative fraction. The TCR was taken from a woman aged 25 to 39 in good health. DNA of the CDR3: TGTGCCAGCAGCTCAATCCGGGACGCGGACAATGAGCAGTTCTTC. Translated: CASSSIRDADNEQFF. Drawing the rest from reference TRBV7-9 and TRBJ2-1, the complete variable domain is DTGVSQNPRHKITKRGQNVTFRCDPISEHNRLYWYRQTLGQGPEFLTYFQNEAQLEKSRLLSDRFSAERPKGSFSTLEIQRTEQGDSAMYLCASSSIRDADNEQFFGPGTRLTVL.